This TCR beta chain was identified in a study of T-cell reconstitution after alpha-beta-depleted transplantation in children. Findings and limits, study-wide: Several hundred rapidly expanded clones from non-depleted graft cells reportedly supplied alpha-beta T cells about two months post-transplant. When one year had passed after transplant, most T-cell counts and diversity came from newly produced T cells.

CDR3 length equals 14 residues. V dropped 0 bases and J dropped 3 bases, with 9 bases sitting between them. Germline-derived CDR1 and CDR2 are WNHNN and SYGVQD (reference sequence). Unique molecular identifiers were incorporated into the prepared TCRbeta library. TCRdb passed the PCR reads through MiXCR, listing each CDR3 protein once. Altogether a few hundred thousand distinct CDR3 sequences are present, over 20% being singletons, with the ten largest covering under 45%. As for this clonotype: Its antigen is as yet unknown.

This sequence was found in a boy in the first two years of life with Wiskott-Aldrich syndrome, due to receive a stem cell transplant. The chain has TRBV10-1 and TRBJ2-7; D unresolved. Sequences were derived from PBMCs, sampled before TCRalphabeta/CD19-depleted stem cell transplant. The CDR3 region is CASSESDRNYEQYF. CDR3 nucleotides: TGCGCCAGCAGTGAGTCAGACCGTAACTACGAGCAGTACTTC.